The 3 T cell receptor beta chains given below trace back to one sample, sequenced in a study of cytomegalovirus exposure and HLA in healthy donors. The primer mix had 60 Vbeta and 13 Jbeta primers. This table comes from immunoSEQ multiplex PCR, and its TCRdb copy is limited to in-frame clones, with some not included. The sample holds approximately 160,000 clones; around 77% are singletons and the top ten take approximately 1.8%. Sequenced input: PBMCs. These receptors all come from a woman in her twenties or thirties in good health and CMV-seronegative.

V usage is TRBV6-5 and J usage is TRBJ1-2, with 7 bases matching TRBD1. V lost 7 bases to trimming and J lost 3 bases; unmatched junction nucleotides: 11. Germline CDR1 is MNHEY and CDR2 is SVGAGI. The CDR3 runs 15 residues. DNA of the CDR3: TGTGCCAGCACCCCCTACCGGGACAGTGACTATGGCTACACCTTC. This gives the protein CASTPYRDSDYGYTF.

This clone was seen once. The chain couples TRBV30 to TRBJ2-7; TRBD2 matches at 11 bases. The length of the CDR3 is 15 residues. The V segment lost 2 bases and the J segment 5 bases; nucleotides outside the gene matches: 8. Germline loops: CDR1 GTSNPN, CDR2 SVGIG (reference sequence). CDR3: CAWSPGLAGQDEQYF. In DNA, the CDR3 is TGTGCCTGGAGTCCCGGACTAGCGGGTCAGGACGAGCAGTACTTC. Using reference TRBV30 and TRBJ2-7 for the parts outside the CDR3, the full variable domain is SQTIHQWPATLVQPVGSPLSLECTVEGTSNPNLYWYRQAAGRGLQLLFYSVGIGQISSEVPQNLSASRPQDRQFILSSKKLLLSDSGFYLCAWSPGLAGQDEQYFGPGTRLTVT.

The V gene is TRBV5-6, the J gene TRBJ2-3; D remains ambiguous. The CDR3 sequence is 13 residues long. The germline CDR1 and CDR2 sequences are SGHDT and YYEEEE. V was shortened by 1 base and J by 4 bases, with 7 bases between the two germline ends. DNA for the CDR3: TGTGCCAGCAGCTTGTGGAGTTCAGATACGCAGTATTTT. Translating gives CASSLWSSDTQYF.